This T cell receptor (beta chain) appears in the sequencing data of a study of spatial heterogeneity in lung cancer. Study-wide context: Alpha-chain sequences were consistently detected in smaller numbers than beta-chain sequences.

Stated time point: sample taken at primary tumor resection. Sequencing covered unsorted whole RNA taken from tumor, nontumor lung or frozen PBMC. The donor population consisted of 72 patients with untreated, early-stage non-small cell lung cancer. The CDR3 is 15 residues long. V was clipped by 3 bases and J by 1 base, with 10 bases between them. Germline V gene sequence: CDR1 SEHNR, CDR2 FQNEAQ (reference sequence). This clonotype has ten or more counts. From the 5' RACE reads, TCRdb called clonotypes with MiXCR, one entry per CDR3 protein. Counted here are about 48,000 distinct CDR3 sequences, 5.3% occurring once; the ten biggest clones make up approximately 10%.

The receptor was derived from a male donor with early-stage non-small cell lung cancer. The specimen comprised PBMCs, sampled at surgery. This chain links TRBV7-9 with TRBJ2-4; D is undetermined. This CDR3 is CASSLKGSAKNIQYF. For the CDR3, the DNA is TGTGCCAGCAGCTTGAAAGGGTCCGCCAAAAACATTCAGTACTTC.